This is a list of T cell receptor beta chains from one sample in a study of T-cell reconstitution after alpha-beta-depleted transplantation in children. TCRdb re-called the PCR reads through MiXCR, storing one row per CDR3 protein. The sample records 670,000 or so distinct CDR3 sequences, 10% to 15% being singletons. The sequences come from PBMCs, collected before TCRalphabeta/CD19-depleted stem cell transplant. The receptors shown here come from a girl aged 2 to 10 with congenital amegakaryocytic thrombocytopenia, due to receive a stem cell transplant. CDR3s include the opening cysteine and the closing phenylalanine or tryptophan. D genes are given only for firm matches. The size entry is marked missing in some rows and otherwise reads once, few, many or a size class.

V,J,D,size,DNA,CDR3
TRBV20-1,TRBJ2-7,TRBD2,many,TGCAGTGCTAGAGACATAAGCCTAGCGGGAGGTCTGACCTACGAGCAGTACTTC,CSARDISLAGGLTYEQYF
TRBV5-1,TRBJ2-7,NA,NA,TGCGCCAGCAGCTTGGCAGCCGGTGCTTTTCCTTGGGACGAGCAGTACTTC,CASSLAAGAFPWDEQYF
TRBV5-1,TRBJ2-5,NA,NA,TGCGCCAGCAGCTTGGTCTCCCGGTGGGATGCTGGCACGGGTCGAGAGACCCAGTACTTC,CASSLVSRWDAGTGRETQYF
TRBV5-1,TRBJ2-2,NA,many,TGCGCCAGCAGCCCACTAGCAGTCGCGAACACCGGGGAGCTGTTTTTT,CASSPLAVANTGELFF
TRBV5-1,TRBJ2-3,NA,many,TGCGCCAGCACATATACGGGGGGCACAGATACGCAGTATTTT,CASTYTGGTDTQYF
TRBV5-1,TRBJ1-2,NA,many,TGCGCCAGCAGCACAGGACAGAGTAACTATGGCTACACCTTC,CASSTGQSNYGYTF
TRBV28,TRBJ2-2,NA,many,TGTGCCAGCAGTCCACCTAGGTCCGGGGAGCTGTTTTTT,CASSPPRSGELFF
TRBV5-1,TRBJ2-1,TRBD1,NA,TGCGCCAGCAGCTCGCCCGGGACAGGGGTCCTCTCCTACAATGAGCAGTTCTTC,CASSSPGTGVLSYNEQFF
TRBV20-1,TRBJ2-1,NA,many,TGCAGTGCTCTATTCGACAATGAGCAGTTCTTC,CSALFDNEQFF
TRBV10-3,TRBJ2-6,NA,NA,TGTGCCATCAAGGACCGCTCGGGGGCCAACGTCCTGACTTTC,CAIKDRSGANVLTF
TRBV7-8,TRBJ2-7,NA,few,TGTGCCATCACCTGGGGGAGCGAGCAGTACTTC,CAITWGSEQYF
TRBV5-1,TRBJ2-1,TRBD2,many,TGCGCCAGCAGTCTGCATTTTATTAGCGGGAATTATGAGCAGTTCTTC,CASSLHFISGNYEQFF
TRBV13,TRBJ1-5,NA,NA,TGTGCCAGCAGCTTGGGGGCAGGGACGCCCCAGCATTTT,CASSLGAGTPQHF
TRBV29-1,TRBJ2-5,NA,many,TGCAGCGTTTTTTCCCCGGGAGTAGAACAAGAGACCCAGTACTTC,CSVFSPGVEQETQYF
TRBV12-3/TRBV12-4,TRBJ2-7,NA,many,TGTGCCAGCACCCTACTAGGGTCCTACGAGCAGTACTTC,CASTLLGSYEQYF
TRBV7-8,TRBJ1-5,TRBD1,few,TGTGCCAGCAGCTTACTTGGGGGACAGGGTTGGCAGCCCCAGCATTTT,CASSLLGGQGWQPQHF
TRBV12-3/TRBV12-4,TRBJ2-7,TRBD1,NA,TGTGCCAGCAGCCCCCGGGACAGGCGCGTCGAGCAGTACTTC,CASSPRDRRVEQYF
TRBV12-3/TRBV12-4,TRBJ2-7,TRBD2,few,TGTGCCAGCAGTAAGACTAGCCGAGGCGAGCAGTACTTC,CASSKTSRGEQYF
TRBV28,TRBJ2-1,NA,NA,TGTGCCAGCAGTCCGATGTCCTCCTACAATGAGCAGTTCTTC,CASSPMSSYNEQFF
TRBV11-2,TRBJ1-4,NA,NA,TGTGCCAGCAGCTTAATTGGAGGGGGATCAACTAATGAAAAACTGTTTTTT,CASSLIGGGSTNEKLFF
TRBV7-8,TRBJ2-2,NA,few,TGTGCCAGCAGCTCGACAGGTCGGACCGGGGAGCTGTTTTTT,CASSSTGRTGELFF
TRBV5-5,TRBJ2-1,NA,NA,TGTGCCAGCAACCCACAAACTCAGCGGACAATAATGGATGAGCAGTTCTTC,CASNPQTQRTIMDEQFF
TRBV7-9,TRBJ1-6,TRBD1,NA,TGTGCCAGCAGCGCCGGGACAGGGATGGTTTCACCCCTCCACTTT,CASSAGTGMVSPLHF
TRBV5-1,TRBJ2-7,NA,NA,TGCGCCAGCAGCTTTACAGGTACTAACTACGAGCAGTACTTC,CASSFTGTNYEQYF
TRBV5-1,TRBJ1-1,NA,many,TGCGCCAGCAGCTTGAACCCCGGCCTCACTGAAGCTTTCTTT,CASSLNPGLTEAFF
TRBV11-2,TRBJ1-6,NA,many,TGTGCCAGCGGGAGGAGAGGGGTTCATAATTCACCCCTCCACTTT,CASGRRGVHNSPLHF
TRBV4-2,TRBJ2-1,NA,NA,TGTGCCAGCAGCCAAGGTTGGCGGGACCTAACCTACAATGAGCAGTTCTTC,CASSQGWRDLTYNEQFF
TRBV30,TRBJ2-7,TRBD1,NA,TGTGCCTGGAGTCTCGGGACAGCATTCTACGAGCAGTACTTC,CAWSLGTAFYEQYF
TRBV5-1,TRBJ2-7,TRBD2,NA,TGCGCCAGCAGCCTAGGACTAGCGGGAGTGATAAACTACGAGCAGTACTTC,CASSLGLAGVINYEQYF
TRBV7-2,TRBJ2-1,NA,many,TGTGCCAGCCGAACGTTCATGGGGGGTGGTCTTCATGAGCAGTTCTTC,CASRTFMGGGLHEQFF
TRBV20-1,TRBJ1-1,NA,many,TGCAGTGCGACCCTCAACGGGGCCTACACTGAAGCTTTCTTT,CSATLNGAYTEAFF
TRBV20-1,TRBJ2-7,NA,many,TGCAGTGCTAGATTTTCGGGACGCTTCGCGTCCTACGAGCAGTACTTC,CSARFSGRFASYEQYF
TRBV5-5,TRBJ2-7,NA,few,TGTGCCAGCAGCTTGGAGTTTGCGGCCTACGAGCAGTACTTC,CASSLEFAAYEQYF
TRBV20-1,TRBJ2-1,NA,NA,TGCAGTGCTAGAGATGAACTAGTTGAGTTCTTC,CSARDELVEFF
TRBV5-1,TRBJ2-7,NA,few,TGCGCCAGCAGCGGAGGGACGCGGTCCTACGAGCAGTACTTC,CASSGGTRSYEQYF
TRBV5-1,TRBJ1-1,TRBD1,many,TGCGCCAGCGCCTCTCCCGGACAGGGCGGCACTGAAGCTTTCTTT,CASASPGQGGTEAFF
TRBV12-3/TRBV12-4,TRBJ1-2,NA,few,TGTGCCAGCAGTTTACGACACCGCTATGGCTACACCTTC,CASSLRHRYGYTF
TRBV20-1,TRBJ2-5,TRBD1,many,TGCAGTGCTAGACCTGATGGACAGGGCCACCCCCAAGAGACCCAGTACTTC,CSARPDGQGHPQETQYF
TRBV5-1,TRBJ2-5,TRBD2,NA,TGCGCCAGCAGTGTTCTAGCGGGAGTCACCCAAGAGACCCAGTACTTC,CASSVLAGVTQETQYF
TRBV7-3,TRBJ2-6,NA,few,TGTGCCAGCAGTACCCACAGTTACTCTGGGGCCAACGTCCTGACTTTC,CASSTHSYSGANVLTF
TRBV29-1,TRBJ1-1,NA,many,TGCAGCGCCTTAGGAGGGGGACTTAACACTGAAGCTTTCTTT,CSALGGGLNTEAFF
TRBV20-1,TRBJ2-7,NA,NA,TGCAGTGCGACTGGGGGGCGGTCCTACGAGCAGTACTTC,CSATGGRSYEQYF
TRBV5-6,TRBJ1-5,NA,many,TGTGCCAGCAGAAAAGCCGGCCATCAGCCCCAGCATTTT,CASRKAGHQPQHF
TRBV19,TRBJ2-5,NA,NA,TGTGCCAGAAACTTTGCCACTGAGAGCGGGCATCCTCAAGAGACCCAGTACTTC,CARNFATESGHPQETQYF
TRBV5-1,TRBJ2-1,TRBD2,many,TGCGCCAGCAGCTTGGATCCAGCGGGAGGGCCCGATGAGCAGTTCTTC,CASSLDPAGGPDEQFF